Each of the 9 T cell receptor beta chains below was sequenced from the same sample in a study of blood T cell repertoires in COVID-19. Clones were sequenced by immunoSEQ multiplex PCR, and TCRdb holds only the in-frame ones, with some missing. The sample gives 65,000 to 100,000 clones, about 88% of which show up once; approximately 9.3% is in the top ten. The sample was peripheral blood. These receptors came from a man aged 50 or older with acute or convalescent COVID-19.

The chain carries TRBV2 and TRBJ1-5; D perhaps matches TRBD1 (6 bases). The CDR3 totals 13 residues. V was shortened by 7 bases and J by 8 bases, with 15 bases between the two germline ends. In germline, CDR1 is SNHLY, CDR2 FYNNEI. DNA of the CDR3: TGTGCCAGCAACATACAGGGACAAGAGCCCCAGCATTTT. Its translation is CASNIQGQEPQHF. Full variable domain (outside the CDR3, taken from reference TRBV2 and TRBJ1-5): EPEVTQTPSHQVTQMGQEVILRCVPISNHLYFYWYRQILGQKVEFLVSFYNNEISEKSEIFDDQFSVERPDGSNFTLKIRSTKLEDSAMYFCASNIQGQEPQHFGDGTRLSIL.

The chain joins TRBV7-9 to TRBJ1-4; 9 nucleotides line up with TRBD1. V was clipped by 5 bases and J by 7 bases; unmatched bases: 5. In germline, CDR1 is SEHNR, CDR2 FQNEAQ (reference sequence). The CDR3 extends over 14 amino acids. The CDR3 reads CASSRTGAGEKLFF. The CDR3 DNA is TGTGCCAGCAGCCGGACAGGGGCTGGTGAAAAACTGTTTTTT. The whole variable domain, remainder taken from reference TRBV7-9 and TRBJ1-4, is DTGVSQNPRHKITKRGQNVTFRCDPISEHNRLYWYRQTLGQGPEFLTYFQNEAQLEKSRLLSDRFSAERPKGSFSTLEIQRTEQGDSAMYLCASSRTGAGEKLFFGSGTQLSVL.

The V and J genes are TRBV5-1 and TRBJ1-3; 8 positions match TRBD1. In germline, CDR1 is SGHRS, CDR2 YFSETQ. The J segment lost 6 bases and the V segment lost 3 bases, leaving 8 bases of the junction unmatched. The CDR3 spans 15 residues. In nucleotides, the CDR3 is TGCGCCAGCAGCTGGCAGGGGGCTGATGAAAACACCATATATTTT. Amino acids: CASSWQGADENTIYF.

This chain connects TRBV30 to TRBJ1-2, with a possible D match to TRBD1 (6 bases). Trimming took 0 bases from V and 6 from J, leaving 11 bases between them. The V gene's germline CDR1 is GTSNPN and CDR2 SVGIG (reference sequence). The CDR3 is 13 amino acids. The CDR3 is CAWSVLGAHGYTF. CDR3 in DNA: TGTGCCTGGAGTGTCTTGGGGGCGCATGGCTACACCTTC.

This clone was picked up one time. The chain uses TRBV5-6 and TRBJ1-5; a possible D gene is TRBD1 (6 bases). V lost 2 bases, J lost 5 bases, and 8 bases lay in between. Germline V lookup: CDR1 SGHDT, CDR2 YYEEEE. The CDR3 is 13 amino acids. The CDR3 spells CASSFQGYQPQHF. In DNA, the CDR3 is TGTGCCAGCAGCTTCCAGGGGTATCAGCCCCAGCATTTT. The whole variable domain, remainder taken from reference TRBV5-6 and TRBJ1-5, is DAGVTQSPTHLIKTRGQQVTLRCSPKSGHDTVSWYQQALGQGPQFIFQYYEEEERQRGNFPDRFSGHQFPNYSSELNVNALLLGDSALYLCASSFQGYQPQHFGDGTRLSIL.

This chain joins TRBV9 and TRBJ1-3; TRBD1 agrees at 7 bases. This CDR3 is 16 amino acids long. Unmatched junction bases numbered 6, after V lost 0 bases and J lost 3 bases. Germline assignment: CDR1 SGDLS and CDR2 YYNGEE. The CDR3 is CASSVEKGASGNTIYF. CDR3 bases: TGTGCCAGCAGCGTAGAGAAGGGGGCTAGTGGAAACACCATATATTTT.

The rearrangement links TRBV6-1 to TRBJ1-1; TRBD1 matches at 7 bases. The V gene's germline CDR1 is MNHNS and CDR2 SASEGT. The length of the CDR3 is 12 residues. The V gene end was trimmed by 8 bases and the J gene end by 6 bases; junction bases not matched to a gene: 6. The CDR3 sequence is CASGRTGPEAFF. As DNA, the CDR3 is TGTGCCAGCGGCAGGACAGGACCTGAAGCTTTCTTT.

The sample holds one count of this clone. The rearrangement uses TRBV6-6 and TRBJ1-1; no definite D call. Trimming took 4 bases from V and 5 from J, leaving 5 bases between them. Germline V CDR1 and CDR2: MNHNY, SVGAGI (reference sequence). This CDR3 region has 11 residues. The CDR3 DNA is TGTGCCAGCAGTTCCCTAACTGAAGCTTTCTTT. Encoded protein: CASSSLTEAFF.

Remarks on this clone: At one end, the junction sequence differs from germline, possibly due to a read error. This chain links TRBV5-6 with TRBJ1-4, with 10 nucleotides matching TRBD1. The V gene's germline CDR1 is SGHDT and CDR2 YYEEEE. This CDR3 comprises 13 residues. CDR3 residues: CASSSDRGYYHDF. In DNA, the CDR3 is TGTGCCAGCAGCTCGGACAGGGGGTATTACCATGATTTT. The full variable domain, with the rest looked up from reference TRBV5-6 and TRBJ1-4, is DAGVTQSPTHLIKTRGQQVTLRCSPKSGHDTVSWYQQALGQGPQFIFQYYEEEERQRGNFPDRFSGHQFPNYSSELNVNALLLGDSALYLCASSSDRGYYHDFGSGTQLSVL.